These 10 T cell receptor beta chains originate from one sample sequenced in a study of metastatic and nonmetastatic thyroid tumors (dated by TCRdb to 2018 to 2020). Library construction relied on PCR. The run used an Illumina HiSeq 4000. Starting from the raw public reads, TCRdb applied fastp trimming at Q25, assembled clones with MiXCR and retained in-frame beta chains. The sample table lists more than 15,000 clones, about 26% of them with a count of one. Roughly 20% of the sample rests with the top ten. Before undergoing thyroid surgery, none of the patients had been given any kind of treatment. The sample taken for sequencing was tumor tissue. These receptors came from a female donor with papillary thyroid cancer or a benign thyroid nodule (not recorded which). Some clones in this sample may be carry-over from other donors' samples.

The table lists this clone with many counts. The genes are TRBV5-1 and TRBJ1-2; weak D call: TRBD1 (5 bases). Deletions cut 4 bases from V and 3 bases from J, with 10 bases between. The CDR3 spans 13 residues. The germline gives CDR1 SGHRS, CDR2 YFSETQ. The CDR3, as DNA: TGCGCCAGCAGCCTTGAAGGGGACTATGGCTACACCTTC. Residues: CASSLEGDYGYTF.

In this sample, this clone turned up many times. Other DNA sequences within the sample encode an identical CDR3. This chain connects TRBV18 to TRBJ1-2, with 12 bases lining up with TRBD1. V shed 2 bases and J 7 bases; nucleotides not matched to a gene: 8. This CDR3 has 16 amino acids. CDR1 is KGHSH and CDR2 is LQKENI in the germline V gene. The CDR3 sequence is CASSPNPGQGAIGYTF. The DNA of the CDR3 is TGTGCCAGCTCACCAAACCCGGGACAGGGGGCAATTGGCTACACCTTC.

This clone was detected a few times. This chain uses TRBV2 with TRBJ2-7; 7 nucleotides match TRBD2. V trimming: 6 bases; J trimming: 5 bases; junction bases outside the gene matches: 7. Germline lookup yields CDR1 SNHLY and CDR2 FYNNEI. This CDR3 comprises 13 residues. CDR3 protein: CASRRENANEQYF. CDR3 DNA: TGTGCCAGCAGGCGGGAGAATGCTAACGAGCAGTACTTC.

This clone was counted at least ten times. This sequence joins TRBV12-3 or TRBV12-4 and TRBJ2-1; 8 bases agree with TRBD1. The V gene end was trimmed by 6 bases and the J gene end by 5 bases; junction bases not matched to a gene: 6. The CDR3 is 14 amino acids. The CDR3 sequence is CASSSKDRDNEQFF. CDR3 in DNA: TGTGCCAGCAGCTCAAAGGACAGGGACAATGAGCAGTTCTTC.

Concerning this clone itself: The same CDR3 arises from other DNA sequences in this sample as well. The rearrangement uses TRBV20-1 and TRBJ2-5; 9 bases align to TRBD1. The CDR3 spans 16 residues. V shed 3 bases and J 5 bases; nucleotides not matched to a gene: 13. Germline V lookup: CDR1 DFQATT, CDR2 SNEGSKA (reference sequence). The CDR3 DNA is TGCAGTGCTAGCGGTCCGGGACAGGGAGATATGGAGACCCAGTACTTC. It is translated as CSASGPGQGDMETQYF.

This clone was detected ten times or more. This sample includes further DNA sequences coding for the same CDR3. The chain has TRBV12-3 or TRBV12-4 and TRBJ2-1, with 8 bases that match TRBD2. This CDR3 comprises 16 residues. Germline trimming cut 6 bases from V and 7 bases from J; bases unmatched to any gene: 14. CDR3 sequence (DNA): TGTGCCAGCAGCCCGAGGGGTAATAGCGGGGCGAATGAGCAGTTCTTC. Translation: CASSPRGNSGANEQFF.

V usage is TRBV11-2 and J usage is TRBJ1-2, with TRBD1 matching 7 bases. The CDR3 totals 14 residues. The J segment lost 2 bases and the V segment lost 5 bases, leaving 5 bases of the junction unmatched. CDR1 is SGHAT, CDR2 FQNNGV, per germline. Here the CDR3 reads CASSTGTVNYGYTF. CDR3 nucleotides: TGTGCCAGCAGCACCGGGACAGTGAACTATGGCTACACCTTC.

This clone was picked up many times. Other DNA sequences of this sample code for an identical CDR3. V and J are TRBV2 and TRBJ1-1, with 12 bases aligning to TRBD1. The CDR3 loop spans 14 amino acids. V shed 6 bases, J shed 7 bases, and the junction held 6 bases outside the gene matches. Per germline, CDR1 SNHLY and CDR2 FYNNEI. The CDR3 loop is CASRVGTGGGEAFF. The CDR3 bases are TGTGCCAGCAGGGTCGGGACAGGGGGCGGTGAAGCTTTCTTT.

On this clone: A read error may explain this, as a much larger clone is one base away. J is TRBJ2-5 and V is TRBV7-9, with TRBD2 matching over 8 bases. This CDR3 is 17 amino acids long. J was trimmed by 2 bases and V by 5 bases; bases with no gene match: 13. In germline, CDR1 is SEHNR, CDR2 FQNEAQ (reference sequence). CDR3 in DNA: TGTGCCAGCAGCGCCCGCACCCTGACTAGCGTGCAAGAGACCCAGTACTTC. Amino acid sequence: CASSARTLTSVQETQYF.

This chain connects TRBV4-1 to TRBJ2-7, with D tentatively TRBD1 (7 bases). The CDR3 loop spans 14 amino acids. CDR1 is MGHRA, CDR2 YSYEKL, per germline. The germline V and J ends were trimmed by 2 bases and 4 bases, with 12 bases remaining between them. CDR3 DNA sequence: TGCGCCAGCAGCCAAACCAGGGGGGCTTACGAGCAGTACTTC. Amino acid sequence: CASSQTRGAYEQYF.